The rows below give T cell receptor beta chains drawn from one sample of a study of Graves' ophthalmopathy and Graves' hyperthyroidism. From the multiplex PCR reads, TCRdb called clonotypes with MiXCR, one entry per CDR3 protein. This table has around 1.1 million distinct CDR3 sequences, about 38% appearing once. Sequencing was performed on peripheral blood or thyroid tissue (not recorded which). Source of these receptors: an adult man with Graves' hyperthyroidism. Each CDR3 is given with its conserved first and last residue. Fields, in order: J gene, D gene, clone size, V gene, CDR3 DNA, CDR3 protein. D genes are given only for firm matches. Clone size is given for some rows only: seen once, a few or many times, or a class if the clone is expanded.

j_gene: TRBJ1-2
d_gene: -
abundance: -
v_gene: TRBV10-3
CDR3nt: TGTGCCATCAGAACAGGATTAGCTAACTATGGCTACACCTTC
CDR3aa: CAIRTGLANYGYTF

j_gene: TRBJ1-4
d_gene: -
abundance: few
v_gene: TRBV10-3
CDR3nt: TGTGCCATCAGTGACAGGGGAGCTGAAAAACTGTTTTTT
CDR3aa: CAISDRGAEKLFF

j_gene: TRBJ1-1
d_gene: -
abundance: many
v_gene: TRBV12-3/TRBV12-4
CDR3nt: TGTGCCAGCAGTTTAGACGTGAGAGCTACTGAAGCTTTCTTT
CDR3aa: CASSLDVRATEAFF

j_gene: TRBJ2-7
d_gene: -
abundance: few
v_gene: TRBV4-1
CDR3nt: TGCGCCAGCAGCCAAGAAGTACACCAGCAATTATACGAGCAGTACTTC
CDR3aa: CASSQEVHQQLYEQYF

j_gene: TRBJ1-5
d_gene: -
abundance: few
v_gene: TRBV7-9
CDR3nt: TGTGCCAGCAGCTTAAGTACAGATAGCAATCAGCCCCAGCATTTT
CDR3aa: CASSLSTDSNQPQHF

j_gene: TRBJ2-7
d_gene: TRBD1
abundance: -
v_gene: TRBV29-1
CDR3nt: TGCAGCGTGATTGGGACAGGGGGAGGCGAGCAGTACTTC
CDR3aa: CSVIGTGGGEQYF

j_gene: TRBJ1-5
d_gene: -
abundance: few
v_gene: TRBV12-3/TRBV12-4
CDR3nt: TGTGCCAGCAGCTCACTACCGGGGGGCAATCAGCCCCAGCATTTT
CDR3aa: CASSSLPGGNQPQHF

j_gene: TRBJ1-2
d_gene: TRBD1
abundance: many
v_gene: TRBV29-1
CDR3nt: TGCAGCGTGAACCACCGGGACAGTTACTATGGCTACACCTTC
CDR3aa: CSVNHRDSYYGYTF

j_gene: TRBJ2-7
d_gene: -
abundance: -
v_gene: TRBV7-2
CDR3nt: TGTGCCAGCAGCAGCTCCGGGACACCGGTTTACGAGCAGTACTTC
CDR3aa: CASSSSGTPVYEQYF

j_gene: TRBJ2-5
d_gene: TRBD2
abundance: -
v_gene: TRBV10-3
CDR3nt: TGTGCCATTTGGGGCGGGGGGCTGCATCAGCCCCAGTACTTC
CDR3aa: CAIWGGGLHQPQYF

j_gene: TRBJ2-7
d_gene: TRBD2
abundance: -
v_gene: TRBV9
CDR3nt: TGTGCCAGCAGCAAGGGGGTAGCGGGGGTCGAGCAGTACTTC
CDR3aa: CASSKGVAGVEQYF

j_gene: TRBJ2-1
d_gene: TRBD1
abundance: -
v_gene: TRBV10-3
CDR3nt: TGTGCCATCAGGGCAGGGGGCGGACTCAACAATGAGCAGTTCTTC
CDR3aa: CAIRAGGGLNNEQFF

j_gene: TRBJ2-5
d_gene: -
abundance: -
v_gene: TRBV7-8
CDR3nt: TGTGCCAGCAGCCCCCCCCGAACCGGGAACCAAGAGACCCAGTACTTC
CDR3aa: CASSPPRTGNQETQYF

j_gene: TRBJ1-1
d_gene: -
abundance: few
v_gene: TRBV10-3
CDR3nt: TGTGCCAGCAGTTACTCTGGACTGGAGAACACTGAAGCTTTCTTT
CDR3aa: CASSYSGLENTEAFF

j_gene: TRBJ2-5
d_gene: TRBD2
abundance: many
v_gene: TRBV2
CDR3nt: TGTGCCAGCAAAGGACTAGCGGGAGGTGAAGAGACCCAGTACTTC
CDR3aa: CASKGLAGGEETQYF

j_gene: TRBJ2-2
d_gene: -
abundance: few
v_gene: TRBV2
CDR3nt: TGTGCCAGCAGTGTAGGGGACGTCGATGGCGGGGAGCTGTTTTTT
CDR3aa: CASSVGDVDGGELFF

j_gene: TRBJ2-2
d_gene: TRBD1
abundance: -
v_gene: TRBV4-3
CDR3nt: TGCGCCAGCAGCCAAGATCTGTTCGGACAGGGAGATGACGGGGAGCTGTTTTTT
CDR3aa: CASSQDLFGQGDDGELFF

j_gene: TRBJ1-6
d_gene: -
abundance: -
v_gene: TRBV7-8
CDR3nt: TGTGCCTGGAGTGTGGGGGCAGGGGAATCACCCCTCCACTTT
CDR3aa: CAWSVGAGESPLHF

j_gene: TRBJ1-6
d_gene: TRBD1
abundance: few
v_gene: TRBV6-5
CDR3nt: TGTGCCAGCAGAAAAGGGACAGGGAGCAATTCACCCCTCCACTTT
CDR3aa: CASRKGTGSNSPLHF

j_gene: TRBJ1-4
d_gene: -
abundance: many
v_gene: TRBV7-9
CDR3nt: TGTGCCAGCGCGGGGGAGGGTGAAGCTAATGAAAAACTGTTTTTT
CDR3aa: CASAGEGEANEKLFF

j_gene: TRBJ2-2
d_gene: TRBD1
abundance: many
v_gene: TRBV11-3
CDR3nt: TGTGCCAGCAGCAAGACAGGGGTTAGCACCGGGGAGCTGTTTTTT
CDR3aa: CASSKTGVSTGELFF

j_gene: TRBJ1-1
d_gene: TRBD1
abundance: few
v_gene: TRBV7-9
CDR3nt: TGTGCCAGCAGCTTTTTGAGGACAGGGGAAAATCCTGAAGCTTTCTTT
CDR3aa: CASSFLRTGENPEAFF

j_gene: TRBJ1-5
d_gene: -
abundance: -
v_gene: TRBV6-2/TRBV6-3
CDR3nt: TGTGCCAGCAGTTCTGACTTGCGCAATCAGCCCCAGCATTTT
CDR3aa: CASSSDLRNQPQHF

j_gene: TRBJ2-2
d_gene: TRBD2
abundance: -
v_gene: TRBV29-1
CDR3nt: TGCAGCGTTGAAGATTCTTGGGGGGGAGGAAGCGGGGAGCTGTTTTTT
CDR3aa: CSVEDSWGGGSGELFF

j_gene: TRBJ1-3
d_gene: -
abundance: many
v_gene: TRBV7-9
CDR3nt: TGTGCCAGCAGCCGGACTGCCGGAAACACCATATATTTT
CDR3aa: CASSRTAGNTIYF

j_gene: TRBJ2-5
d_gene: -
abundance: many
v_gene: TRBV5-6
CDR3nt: TGTGCCAGCAGCTTGGGGGGTCCCGGGACCCAGTACTTC
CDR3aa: CASSLGGPGTQYF

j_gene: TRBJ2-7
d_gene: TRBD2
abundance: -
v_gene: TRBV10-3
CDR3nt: TGTGCCATCAGTGGTAGCGGGACCTGGGTGCAGTACTTC
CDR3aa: CAISGSGTWVQYF

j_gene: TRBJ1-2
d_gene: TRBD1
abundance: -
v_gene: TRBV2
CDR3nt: TGTGCCAGCTCCTGGGACAGCCCTAACTATGGCTACACCTTC
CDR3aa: CASSWDSPNYGYTF

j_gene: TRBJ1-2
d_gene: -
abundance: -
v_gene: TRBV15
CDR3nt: TGTGCCACCAGCAGCCCGTCTGGGGAAGACCGCGGTGGCTACACCTTC
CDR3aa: CATSSPSGEDRGGYTF

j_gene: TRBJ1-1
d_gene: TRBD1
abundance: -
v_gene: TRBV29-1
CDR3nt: TGCAGCGCCAGGAGTGGACAGGGGGCGTTTGCTTTCTTT
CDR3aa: CSARSGQGAFAFF

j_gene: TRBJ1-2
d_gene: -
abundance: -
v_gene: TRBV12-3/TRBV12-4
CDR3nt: TGTGCCAGCAGCTTTGTTGCGAGGCATGGAAACCGATTGGATGGCTACACCTTC
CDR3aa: CASSFVARHGNRLDGYTF

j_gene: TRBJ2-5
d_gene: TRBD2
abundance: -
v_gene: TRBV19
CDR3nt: TGTGCCAGTGGCGGGGGGGAGAATCAGTACTTC
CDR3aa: CASGGGENQYF

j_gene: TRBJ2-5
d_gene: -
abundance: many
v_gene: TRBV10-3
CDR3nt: TGTGCCATCAGTGAGGGGTACGGGGAGACCCAGTACTTC
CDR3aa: CAISEGYGETQYF

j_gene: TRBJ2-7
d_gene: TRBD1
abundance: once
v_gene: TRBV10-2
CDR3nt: TGTGCCAGCTCACCACCGGTGGGACAGGGCTCCTACGAGCAGTACTTC
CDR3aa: CASSPPVGQGSYEQYF

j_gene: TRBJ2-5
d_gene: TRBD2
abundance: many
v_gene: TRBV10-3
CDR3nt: TGTGCCATCAGTGTGGGCCTAGCGGGACAGAAGGAGACCCAGTACTTC
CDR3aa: CAISVGLAGQKETQYF

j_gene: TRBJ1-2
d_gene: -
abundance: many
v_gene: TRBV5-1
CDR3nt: TGCGCCAGCAGCGGGGGAAACCTCTATGGCTACACCTTC
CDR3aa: CASSGGNLYGYTF

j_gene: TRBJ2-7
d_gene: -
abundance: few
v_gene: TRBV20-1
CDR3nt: TGCAGTGCTAGACAGGCAGCAACCTACGAGCAGTACTTC
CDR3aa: CSARQAATYEQYF

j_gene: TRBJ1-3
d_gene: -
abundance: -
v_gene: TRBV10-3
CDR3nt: TGTGCCATCAAGCCAAAGGATGTGAACACCATATATTTT
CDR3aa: CAIKPKDVNTIYF

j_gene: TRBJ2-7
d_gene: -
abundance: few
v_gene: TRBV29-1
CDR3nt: TGCAGCGTTGTGGGCGGAGAGCAGTACTTC
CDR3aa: CSVVGGEQYF

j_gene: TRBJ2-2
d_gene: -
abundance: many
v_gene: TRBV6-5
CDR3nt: TGTGCCAGCAGTTACATGAGGGGAGCTTCCGGGGAGCTGTTTTTT
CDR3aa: CASSYMRGASGELFF

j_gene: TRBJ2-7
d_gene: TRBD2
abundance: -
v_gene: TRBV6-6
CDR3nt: TGTGCCAGCAGTTACTCGCGGCGGGGGAGCACCTACGAGCAGTACTTC
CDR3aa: CASSYSRRGSTYEQYF

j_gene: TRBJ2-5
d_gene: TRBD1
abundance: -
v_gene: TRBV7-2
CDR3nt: TGTGCCAGCAGCCGTGACCCGGGACAGGAGACCCAGTACTTC
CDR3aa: CASSRDPGQETQYF

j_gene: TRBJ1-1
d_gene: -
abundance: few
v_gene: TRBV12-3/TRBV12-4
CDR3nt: TGTGCCAGCAGTTTACCACGTGGACAGCCACCCACTGAAGCTTTCTTT
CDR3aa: CASSLPRGQPPTEAFF

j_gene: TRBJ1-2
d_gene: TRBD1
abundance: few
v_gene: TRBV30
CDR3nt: TGTGCCTGGAGGCGAGACAGGGTCCATGGCTACACCTTC
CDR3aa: CAWRRDRVHGYTF